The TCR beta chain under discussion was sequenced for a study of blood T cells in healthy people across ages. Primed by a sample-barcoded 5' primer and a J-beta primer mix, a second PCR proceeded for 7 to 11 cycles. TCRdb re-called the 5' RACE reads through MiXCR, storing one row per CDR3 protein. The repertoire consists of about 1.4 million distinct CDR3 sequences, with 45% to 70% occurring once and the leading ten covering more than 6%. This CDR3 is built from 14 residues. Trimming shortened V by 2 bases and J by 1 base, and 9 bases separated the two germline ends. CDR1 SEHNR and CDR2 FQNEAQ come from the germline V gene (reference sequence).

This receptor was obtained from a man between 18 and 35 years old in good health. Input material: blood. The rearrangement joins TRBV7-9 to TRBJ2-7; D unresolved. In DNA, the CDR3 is TGTGCCAGCAGCTTACCAGGAGCATCCTACGAGCAGTACTTC. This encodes CASSLPGASYEQYF.